The sequence of this TCR beta chain was determined in a study of blood T cell repertoires in COVID-19. Study context: The United States, Italy and Spain supplied acute and convalescent COVID-19 samples. T cells, B-cell-depleted T cells, or PBMCs provided the cDNA or gDNA that served as material.

Patients in Seattle were enrolled during active infection, then followed longitudinally. As processed by the authors: The assay estimated nucleated cells by amplifying reference gene primers. TCRdb's copy holds only in-frame clones and misses some; the assay was immunoSEQ multiplex PCR. The V and J calls and clone size come from that table; D and trimming were worked out from the DNA. The data contain around 210,000 clones, roughly 90% of them seen just once; the ten biggest clones take up over 15%. Comments on this clone: Other DNA sequences of this sample code for an identical CDR3.

This CDR3 comprises 14 residues. Germline loops: CDR1 MNHEY, CDR2 SVGAGI. The V segment lost 2 bases and the J segment 7 bases; nucleotides outside the gene matches: 2. The source material was peripheral blood. V is TRBV6-5 and J is TRBJ1-4; TRBD1 matches 9 bases. The sequence came from a man over 45 with COVID-19, enrolled during active disease. The CDR3 DNA is TGTGCCAGCAGTTACGGACAGGGGCGTGAAAAACTGTTTTTT. Its translation is CASSYGQGREKLFF.